The source of this T cell receptor (beta chain) is a study of Graves' ophthalmopathy and Graves' hyperthyroidism. If patients had other autoimmune diseases, uncontrolled infections, pregnancy or lactation, they were excluded. The diagnosis was founded upon clinical symptoms, serum thyroxine, TRAb, thyroid ultrasound and orbital computed tomography. TCR beta CDR3 amplification used RNA transcripts. First-round RT-PCR used HTBI primers; second-round multiplex PCR followed. TCRdb fed the multiplex PCR reads into MiXCR, producing one record per CDR3 protein. The data show about 210,000 distinct CDR3 sequences, just under 30% seen once. Study-wide results and limits: Most expanded clonotypes in thyroid above 0.001 frequency also showed up in blood. Sensitivity reached 85% to 90% and specificity about 76% for a 13-signature model separating ophthalmopathy from stable hyperthyroidism.

A remark on this clonotype: Its antigen is as yet unknown.

This CDR3 has 12 amino acids. Trimming took 5 bases from V and 5 from J, leaving 10 bases between them. In germline, CDR1 is MNHEY, CDR2 SVGEGT. The source is a man aged 50 to 59 with Graves' ophthalmopathy. Sequencing used peripheral blood. The rearrangement joins TRBV6-2 or TRBV6-3 to TRBJ2-7; D is perhaps TRBD2 (5 bases). CDR3 sequence: CASSPREHEQYF. The CDR3 nucleotides read TGTGCCAGCAGTCCACGGGAACACGAGCAGTACTTC.